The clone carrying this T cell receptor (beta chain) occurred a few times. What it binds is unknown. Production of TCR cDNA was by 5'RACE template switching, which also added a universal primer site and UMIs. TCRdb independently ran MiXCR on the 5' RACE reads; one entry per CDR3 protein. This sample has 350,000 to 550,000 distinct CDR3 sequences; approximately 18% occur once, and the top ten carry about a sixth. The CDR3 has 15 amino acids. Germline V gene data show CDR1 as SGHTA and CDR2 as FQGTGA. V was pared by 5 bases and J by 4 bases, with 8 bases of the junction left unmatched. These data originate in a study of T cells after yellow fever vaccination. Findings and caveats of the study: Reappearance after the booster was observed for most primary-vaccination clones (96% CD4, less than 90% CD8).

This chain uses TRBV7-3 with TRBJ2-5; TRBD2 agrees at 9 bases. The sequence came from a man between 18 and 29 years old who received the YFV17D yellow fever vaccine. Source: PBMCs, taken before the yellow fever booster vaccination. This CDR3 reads CASSLGTSLRETQYF. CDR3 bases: TGTGCCAGCAGCCTAGGGACTAGCTTAAGAGAGACCCAGTACTTC.